Presented here are 18 T cell receptor beta chains from one specimen sequenced in a study of T cell responses to AZD1222 COVID-19 vaccine (TCRdb year 2021). What this sample's time point label stands for: about 28 days (+/-7) after the second vaccine dose. The method was the immunoSEQ multiplex PCR assay. What TCRdb holds here is the immuneACCESS table cut down to in-frame rearrangements. Part of the clones is not present; checked against another copy, under half of the missing clones reflect an unresolved V gene, and the others are unexplained. This sample is represented by approximately 80,000 clones; approximately 85% of them were singletons. About 10% of the sample is held by the ten biggest clonotypes. Sequenced material: peripheral blood, taken 28 days after the second AZD1222 dose. The receptors here all came from an adult who received the AZD1222 COVID-19 vaccine.

The chain couples TRBV5-1 to TRBJ1-1; possibly TRBD1 for D (5 bases). The CDR3 extends over 15 amino acids. V lost 0 bases and J 10 bases, leaving 19 bases between the germline ends. Per the germline V gene, CDR1 is SGHRS and CDR2 is YFSETQ. In DNA, the CDR3 is TGCGCCAGCAGCTTGGCGTTTAGGGGCAGCACCAGAGCTTTCTTT. Translation: CASSLAFRGSTRAFF. Full variable domain (rest looked up from reference TRBV5-1 and TRBJ1-1): KAGVTQTPRYLIKTRGQQVTLSCSPISGHRSVSWYQQTPGQGLQFLFEYFSETQRNKGNFPGRFSGRQFSNSRSEMNVSTLELGDSALYLCASSLAFRGSTRAFFGQGTRLTVV.

The chain uses TRBV19 and TRBJ1-5; a possible D gene is TRBD1 (5 bases). Germline CDR1 is LNHDA and CDR2 is SQIVND (reference sequence). The CDR3 extends over 14 amino acids. The V gene lost 2 bases and the J gene lost 7 bases, with 12 bases spanning the gap. DNA for the CDR3: TGTGCCAGTAGTATATGGGGGACGGGGCAGCCCCAGCATTTT. Translated, it gives CASSIWGTGQPQHF.

The V gene is TRBV2, the J gene TRBJ1-3; D not certain. The germline V gene has CDR1 SNHLY and CDR2 FYNNEI. There are 14 residues in the CDR3. Trimming took 6 bases from V and 0 from J, leaving 9 bases between them. The DNA of the CDR3 is TGTGCCAGCAGCCAGCGGAACTCTGGAAACACCATATATTTT. Its translation is CASSQRNSGNTIYF.

CDR3 DNA sequence: TGTGCCAGCAGTTTATGGGCAGGTTCCTACGAGCAGTACTTC. It is translated as CASSLWAGSYEQYF. The chain recombines TRBV28 with TRBJ2-7; D is uncertain. The CDR3 is made up of 14 amino acids. The V gene lost 0 bases and the J gene lost 1 base, with 7 bases spanning the gap. Germline values: CDR1 MDHEN, CDR2 SYDVKM.

The gene calls are TRBV7-2 and TRBJ2-3, with D possibly matching TRBD2 (6 bases). This CDR3 comprises 15 residues. V was trimmed by 7 bases and J by 4 bases, leaving 18 bases between them. Germline loops: CDR1 SGHTA, CDR2 FQGNSA. In nucleotides, the CDR3 is TGTGCCAGCATCCTTTCGCGGGGCTGGGCAGATACGCAGTATTTT. This codes for CASILSRGWADTQYF.

The V gene is TRBV20-1, the J gene TRBJ2-1; no clear D. The germline V and J ends were trimmed by 3 bases and 0 bases, with 9 bases remaining between them. Germline assignment: CDR1 DFQATT and CDR2 SNEGSKA (reference sequence). This CDR3 comprises 14 residues. The chain's CDR3 is CSASWHSSYNEQFF. For the CDR3, the DNA is TGCAGTGCTAGTTGGCATAGCTCCTACAATGAGCAGTTCTTC.

The CDR3 sequence: CASSRAQSSTDTQYF. The CDR3 DNA follows: TGTGCCAGTAGTCGAGCCCAGAGTAGCACAGATACGCAGTATTTT. The gene calls are TRBV19 and TRBJ2-3, with D unresolved. In germline, CDR1 is LNHDA, CDR2 SQIVND (reference sequence). The CDR3 spans 15 residues. The V and J ends lost 5 bases and 0 bases respectively, with 12 bases between them.

This chain links TRBV11-2 with TRBJ1-2; TRBD1 matches at 7 bases. The CDR3 sequence is 14 residues long. V was clipped by 1 base and J by 5 bases; unmatched bases: 4. In germline, CDR1 is SGHAT, CDR2 FQNNGV. The CDR3 loop reads CASSLGTGEYGYTF. The CDR3 bases are TGTGCCAGCAGCTTAGGGACAGGAGAGTATGGCTACACCTTC. Together with reference TRBV11-2 and TRBJ1-2, the CDR3 gives the full variable domain: EAGVAQSPRYKIIEKRQSVAFWCNPISGHATLYWYQQILGQGPKLLIQFQNNGVVDDSQLPKDRFSAERLKGVDSTLKIQPAKLEDSAVYLCASSLGTGEYGYTFGSGTRLTVV.

On this clone: The sample contains more than one DNA sequence encoding this CDR3. This sequence joins TRBV9 and TRBJ2-1; D gene uncertain. Trimming shortened V by 3 bases and J by 0 bases, and 10 bases separated the two germline ends. Germline loops: CDR1 SGDLS, CDR2 YYNGEE. The CDR3 spans 15 residues. The CDR3, as DNA: TGTGCCAGCAGCGGTCGACCGAGCTCCTACAATGAGCAGTTCTTC. This encodes CASSGRPSSYNEQFF.

V gene TRBV5-1 combines with J gene TRBJ1-5, with D maybe TRBD1 (6 bases). Trimming took off 3 bases at V and 0 bases at J, with 31 bases between the two ends. CDR1 SGHRS and CDR2 YFSETQ come from the germline V gene. This CDR3 is built from 22 residues. The CDR3 is CASSSLSPTGIVSKYSNQPQHF. The CDR3, as DNA: TGCGCCAGCAGCTCGTTGTCCCCGACAGGTATAGTTTCCAAATATAGCAATCAGCCCCAGCATTTT.

The V and J genes are TRBV11-2 and TRBJ2-7, with D possibly matching TRBD1 (5 bases). Germline values: CDR1 SGHAT, CDR2 FQNNGV. This CDR3 spans 15 amino acids. V lost 1 base and J lost 1, with 11 bases in between. The CDR3 DNA sequence: TGTGCCAGCAGCTTAGCTGGGGCCCCGTCCTACGAGCAGTACTTC. It encodes CASSLAGAPSYEQYF.

The chain couples TRBV27 to TRBJ1-2; D might be TRBD1 (5 bases). Germline CDR1 reads MNHEY; CDR2 reads SMNVEV (reference sequence). Trimming shortened V by 2 bases and J by 4 bases, and 8 bases separated the two germline ends. The CDR3 totals 13 residues. For the CDR3, the DNA is TGTGCCAGCAGTTTACAGGGCCCCTATGGCTACACCTTC. Its translation: CASSLQGPYGYTF.

This chain connects TRBV7-9 to TRBJ2-6, with 7 positions matching TRBD1. The V gene's germline CDR1 is SEHNR and CDR2 FQNEAQ (reference sequence). The CDR3 extends over 16 amino acids. V shed 2 bases and J 2 bases; nucleotides not matched to a gene: 3. The DNA for the CDR3 is TGTGCCAGCAGCTTACCAGACAGGGCTGGGGCCAACGTCCTGACTTTC. Amino acids: CASSLPDRAGANVLTF. The complete variable domain, with remaining parts taken from reference TRBV7-9 and TRBJ2-6, reads DTGVSQNPRHKITKRGQNVTFRCDPISEHNRLYWYRQTLGQGPEFLTYFQNEAQLEKSRLLSDRFSAERPKGSFSTLEIQRTEQGDSAMYLCASSLPDRAGANVLTFGAGSRLTVL.

The chain employs TRBV6-6 and TRBJ1-4; no clear D. Per germline, CDR1 MNHNY and CDR2 SVGAGI (reference sequence). The CDR3 extends over 13 amino acids. V was pared by 6 bases and J by 7 bases, with 12 bases between. CDR3 amino acids: CASSRVESEKLFF. The CDR3 region has the DNA TGTGCCAGCAGCCGGGTAGAGAGTGAAAAACTGTTTTTT.

V gene TRBV18 combines with J gene TRBJ2-3, with TRBD1 identical over 9 bases. Germline trimming cut 4 bases from V and 2 bases from J; bases unmatched to any gene: 7. This CDR3 contains 16 residues. Germline V gives CDR1 KGHSH, CDR2 LQKENI. As DNA, the CDR3 is TGTGCCAGCTCACAACGGACAGGGGCCCACACAGATACGCAGTATTTT. This gives the protein CASSQRTGAHTDTQYF.

The chain links TRBV2 to TRBJ1-5; D is uncertain. The CDR3 length is 11 residues. Germline assignment: CDR1 SNHLY and CDR2 FYNNEI. Trimming cost V 8 bases and J 13 bases, with 15 bases left between them. The CDR3 DNA reads as TGTGCCAGCGCCTACAACGCGGATCAGCATTTT. Translated: CASAYNADQHF. The full variable domain, completed using reference TRBV2 and TRBJ1-5, is EPEVTQTPSHQVTQMGQEVILRCVPISNHLYFYWYRQILGQKVEFLVSFYNNEISEKSEIFDDQFSVERPDGSNFTLKIRSTKLEDSAMYFCASAYNADQHFGDGTRLSIL.

This sequence joins TRBV5-1 and TRBJ1-1; D possibly corresponds to TRBD1 (6 bases). Trimming cost V 6 bases and J 1 base, with 16 bases left between them. Looked up from germline, CDR1 is SGHRS and CDR2 is YFSETQ. This CDR3 region has 15 residues. The CDR3 bases are TGCGCCAGCAAGGGGGGGGGCCAGTCGAACACTGAAGCTTTCTTT. Residues: CASKGGGQSNTEAFF.

Only a few counts were recorded for this clone. The gene calls are TRBV6-1 and TRBJ1-5; 9 nucleotides align to TRBD1. The germline gives CDR1 MNHNS, CDR2 SASEGT. V lost 2 bases and J lost 0; bases outside the gene matches: 8. The CDR3 totals 18 residues. The DNA of the CDR3 is TGTGCCAGCAGTGAATTGGGACAGGGACAGAATAGCAATCAGCCCCAGCATTTT. This sequence encodes CASSELGQGQNSNQPQHF.